This TCR beta chain is from a study of STAT3 mutations in large granular lymphocyte leukemia. Across the study: Canonical activating STAT3 mutations were detected in roughly half of the longitudinally sequenced T-LGLL patients. More than half of T-LGLL patients received immunosuppressive therapy.

The study's findings and limits: In T-cell large granular lymphocyte leukemia, about half of patients showed multiple immunodominant subclonotypes.

Of note for this clone: No antigen is known for it.

The CDR3 covers 12 residues. Germline V lookup: CDR1 LGHNA, CDR2 YSLEER. The V end was cut by 0 bases, the J end by 6 bases, with 6 bases between. Clones were sequenced by immunoSEQ multiplex PCR, and TCRdb holds only the in-frame ones, with some missing. Of more than 3,500 clones in the sample, roughly 82% were seen once. This sequence was found in a boy under 18 with T-cell large granular lymphocyte leukemia. Some clones in this sample may be carry-over from other donors' samples. Sample: peripheral blood mononuclear cells. The V and J genes are TRBV4-3 and TRBJ2-7; D might be TRBD2 (6 bases). CDR3: CASSQDGSEQYF. The CDR3 DNA sequence: TGCGCCAGCAGCCAAGACGGGAGCGAGCAGTACTTC.